This entry lists 27 T cell receptor beta chains sequenced from one sample in a study of beta chain features in type 1 diabetes. Study-level findings and limits: Patients with Type 1 diabetes showed moderately but significantly shorter TCRB CDR3s in all four CD4+ subsets.

Of the isolated RNA, all was reverse transcribed, and so the sequenced material was expressed TCRB transcripts. Measured with immunoSEQ multiplex PCR; TCRdb has only the in-frame clones, and not every one. The sample has 240,000 or so clones; roughly 13% are singletons. These receptors are not linked to any known antigen. The sequencing sample was made of naive CD4+ T cells from blood. The receptors were sampled from a young man with type 1 diabetes.

The chain has TRBV7-9 and TRBJ2-7; 10 bases match TRBD1. The CDR3 extends over 18 amino acids. The V gene's germline CDR1 is SEHNR and CDR2 FQNEAQ (reference sequence). V was clipped by 5 bases and J by 4 bases; unmatched bases: 17. The CDR3 DNA is TGTGCCAGCAGCGCCCAAACTGGGACAGGGGACCGACTATACGAGCAGTACTTC. This gives the protein CASSAQTGTGDRLYEQYF.

V usage is TRBV5-4 and J usage is TRBJ2-1; a weak D match, TRBD2 (6 bases). The CDR3 sequence is 15 residues long. CDR1 SGHNT and CDR2 YYREEE come from the germline V gene (reference sequence). Trimming shortened V by 0 bases and J by 1 base, and 8 bases separated the two germline ends. As DNA, the CDR3 is TGTGCCAGCAGCTTGGGCGGGGCGTCCTACAATGAGCAGTTCTTC. Encoded protein: CASSLGGASYNEQFF.

V and J are TRBV11-2 and TRBJ1-6; D is unresolved. Germline V gene sequence: CDR1 SGHAT, CDR2 FQNNGV. There are 14 residues in the CDR3. Trimming shortened V by 4 bases and J by 9 bases, and 13 bases separated the two germline ends. CDR3 sequence (DNA): TGTGCCAGCAGCTCCCAGAGCGTAATTTCACCCCTCCACTTT. It codes for CASSSQSVISPLHF.

This CDR3 reads CASTAGGQETQYF. The CDR3 DNA is TGTGCCAGCACGGCGGGAGGCCAAGAGACCCAGTACTTC. This rearrangement joins TRBV6-5 to TRBJ2-5, with 8 bases aligning to TRBD2. The germline V gene has CDR1 MNHEY and CDR2 SVGAGI. The V and J ends lost 7 bases and 1 base, in that order; junction bases with no gene match: 2. The CDR3 is made up of 13 amino acids.

This clone was seen a handful of times. This chain connects TRBV29-1 to TRBJ1-1; D gene uncertain. This CDR3 contains 12 residues. Germline V lookup: CDR1 SQVTM, CDR2 ANQGSEA. V lost 2 bases and J 6 bases, leaving 10 bases between the germline ends. The DNA for the CDR3 is TGCAGCGTTGAACCCCCAAGCGCTGAAGCTTTCTTT. Its protein product is CSVEPPSAEAFF.

This CDR3 reads CASSSDFAPYEQYF. As DNA, the CDR3 is TGCGCCAGCAGCTCGGACTTCGCCCCCTACGAGCAGTACTTC. The V call is TRBV5-1, the J call TRBJ2-7, with D perhaps TRBD2 (5 bases). Trimming removed 3 bases from V and 2 bases from J, with 12 bases in between. Germline CDR1 reads SGHRS; CDR2 reads YFSETQ. The CDR3 has 14 amino acids.

The V call is TRBV5-1, the J call TRBJ1-1, with D uncertain. Per germline, CDR1 SGHRS and CDR2 YFSETQ. The CDR3 runs 15 residues. V lost 0 bases and J lost 0, with 9 bases in between. The CDR3 reads CASSLDGGMNTEAFF. The CDR3 bases are TGCGCCAGCAGCTTGGATGGAGGGATGAACACTGAAGCTTTCTTT.

This chain connects TRBV27 to TRBJ2-1, with 13 bases identical to TRBD2. This CDR3 is 15 amino acids long. The V segment lost 5 bases and the J segment 7 bases; nucleotides outside the gene matches: 5. Germline V lookup: CDR1 MNHEY, CDR2 SMNVEV (reference sequence). This CDR3 reads CASSVLAGGRNEQFF. In DNA, the CDR3 is TGTGCCAGCAGTGTACTAGCGGGAGGGCGTAATGAGCAGTTCTTC.

This clone was picked up a small number of times. The rearrangement links TRBV7-9 to TRBJ2-7, with TRBD2 identical over 12 bases. The germline V gene has CDR1 SEHNR and CDR2 FQNEAQ (reference sequence). This CDR3 region has 16 residues. Trimming removed 5 bases from V and 4 bases from J; junction bases left unmatched: 9. The CDR3 DNA reads as TGTGCCAGCAGCCTCAGTGCGGGGACTAGCGGGTACGAGCAGTACTTC. Encoded protein: CASSLSAGTSGYEQYF. Full variable domain (remainder filled in from reference TRBV7-9 and TRBJ2-7): DTGVSQNPRHKITKRGQNVTFRCDPISEHNRLYWYRQTLGQGPEFLTYFQNEAQLEKSRLLSDRFSAERPKGSFSTLEIQRTEQGDSAMYLCASSLSAGTSGYEQYFGPGTRLTVT.

The sample holds a few counts of this clone. The genes are TRBV7-6 and TRBJ1-6; D gene unclear. Germline loops: CDR1 SGHVS, CDR2 FNYEAQ. The CDR3 sequence is 14 residues long. V lost 3 bases to trimming and J lost 10 bases, with 13 bases between them. In DNA form, the CDR3 reads TGTGCCAGCAGCTTGGCGGGGAAGGAATCACCCCTCCACTTT. It encodes CASSLAGKESPLHF.

This clone has just a few counts. The chain joins TRBV5-1 to TRBJ2-7; perhaps TRBD2 as D (6 bases). The CDR3 is 13 amino acids. Germline V gene lookup returns CDR1 SGHRS and CDR2 YFSETQ. The V gene lost 2 bases and the J gene lost 3 bases, with 9 bases spanning the gap. The CDR3 loop reads CASSLISGYEQYF. Written as DNA, the CDR3 is TGCGCCAGCAGCTTAATTAGCGGCTACGAGCAGTACTTC. Variable domain in full (rest from reference TRBV5-1 and TRBJ2-7): KAGVTQTPRYLIKTRGQQVTLSCSPISGHRSVSWYQQTPGQGLQFLFEYFSETQRNKGNFPGRFSGRQFSNSRSEMNVSTLELGDSALYLCASSLISGYEQYFGPGTRLTVT.

V usage is TRBV20-1 and J usage is TRBJ2-7; unclear D gene. Trimming cost V 0 bases and J 5 bases, with 5 bases left between them. This CDR3 has 11 residues. Germline lookup yields CDR1 DFQATT and CDR2 SNEGSKA (reference sequence). The CDR3 DNA reads TGCAGTGCTAGAGATATCGACGAGCAGTACTTC. It specifies CSARDIDEQYF.

This clone was observed a handful of times. The CDR3 spells CASSLQGSGEETQYF. DNA of the CDR3: TGCGCCAGCAGCTTACAGGGGTCTGGCGAGGAGACCCAGTACTTC. The chain employs TRBV5-1 and TRBJ2-5, with 7 bases aligning to TRBD1. The CDR3 length is 15 residues. Trimming removed 2 bases from V and 5 bases from J; junction bases left unmatched: 9. Germline CDR1 reads SGHRS; CDR2 reads YFSETQ.

V gene TRBV9 combines with J gene TRBJ2-1; D call uncertain. The V gene lost 0 bases and the J gene lost 4 bases, with 11 bases spanning the gap. The CDR3 totals 15 residues. Germline lookup yields CDR1 SGDLS and CDR2 YYNGEE. CDR3 in amino acids: CASSVGVGQYNEQFF. The CDR3 DNA sequence: TGTGCCAGCAGCGTAGGTGTGGGCCAGTACAATGAGCAGTTCTTC.

The chain couples TRBV11-2 to TRBJ2-5; possible D gene TRBD2, 6 bases. This CDR3 has 14 residues. Between the trimmed V and J ends, which lost 5 bases and 5 bases, there was a span of 15 bases. CDR1 SGHAT and CDR2 FQNNGV come from the germline V gene. The CDR3 DNA sequence: TGTGCCAGCAGCCCCGAAGCTGGGGGGGAGACCCAGTACTTC. Its translation: CASSPEAGGETQYF.

The rearrangement uses TRBV6-5 and TRBJ2-3; 8 bases match TRBD1. Germline V gene lookup returns CDR1 MNHEY and CDR2 SVGAGI. This CDR3 comprises 15 residues. V was pared by 5 bases and J by 2 bases, with 6 bases of the junction left unmatched. In DNA form, the CDR3 reads TGTGCCAGCAGTAAGGACAGGGCCGACACAGATACGCAGTATTTT. This sequence encodes CASSKDRADTDTQYF.

The J gene is TRBJ1-1, the V gene TRBV7-9; possible D gene TRBD1, 5 bases. The CDR3 totals 13 residues. Trimming left V 1 base short and J 7 bases short, with 10 bases between. Per the germline V gene, CDR1 is SEHNR and CDR2 is FQNEAQ (reference sequence). For the CDR3, the DNA is TGTGCCAGCAGCTTAGGTTCGGGGGTTGAAGCTTTCTTT. Translated, it gives CASSLGSGVEAFF.

This clone has just a few counts. V usage is TRBV5-1 and J usage is TRBJ1-5; 8 bases align to TRBD1. The CDR3 spans 14 residues. In germline, CDR1 is SGHRS, CDR2 YFSETQ. The J segment lost 5 bases and the V segment lost 4 bases, leaving 5 bases of the junction unmatched. The CDR3 coding sequence is TGCGCCAGCAGCCCGGACAGGGCGGATCAGCCCCAGCATTTT. The encoded protein is CASSPDRADQPQHF.

This CDR3 reads CASSSDGQGLAKNIQYF. In DNA form, the CDR3 reads TGTGCCAGCTCAAGCGATGGACAGGGGTTAGCCAAAAACATTCAGTACTTC. The chain joins TRBV25-1 to TRBJ2-4; 9 bases line up with TRBD1. The CDR3 has 17 amino acids. The germline V gene encodes CDR1 MGHDK and CDR2 SYGVNS. Germline trimming cut 8 bases from V and 0 bases from J; bases unmatched to any gene: 11.

CDR3 sequence reads: CASSKGDSNQPQHF. The CDR3 bases are TGTGCCAGCAGTAAGGGGGATAGCAATCAGCCCCAGCATTTT. This sequence joins TRBV2 and TRBJ1-5, with D possibly TRBD1 on 6 matching bases. Trimming shortened V by 5 bases and J by 0 bases, and 8 bases separated the two germline ends. Germline V lookup: CDR1 SNHLY, CDR2 FYNNEI. The CDR3 length is 14 residues.

This clone has more than one count but fewer than ten. This chain links TRBV23-1 with TRBJ1-3; TRBD1 matches at 10 bases. TRBV23-1 qualifies as an ORF whose function is uncertain. With 2 bases clipped from V and 1 base from J, the junction kept 5 bases outside the gene matches. This CDR3 is built from 17 residues. The DNA of the CDR3 is TGCGCCAGCAGTCAAGAAGGGACAGGGGAATCTGGAAACACCATATATTTT. Encoded protein: CASSQEGTGESGNTIYF.

The chain is built from TRBV30 and TRBJ2-5; 7 nucleotides match TRBD1. The CDR3 has 14 residues. Germline CDR1 GTSNPN, CDR2 SVGIG (reference sequence). The V and J ends lost 0 bases and 1 base, in that order; junction bases with no gene match: 2. The CDR3 protein is CAWSVKGAQETQYF. The CDR3 DNA is TGTGCCTGGAGTGTAAAGGGGGCCCAAGAGACCCAGTACTTC.

The chain employs TRBV2 and TRBJ1-1; TRBD1 matches 8 bases. The CDR3 extends over 16 amino acids. The V gene's germline CDR1 is SNHLY and CDR2 FYNNEI. V shed 5 bases, J shed 1 base, and the junction held 9 bases outside the gene matches. This CDR3 reads CASSSGQGAGNTEAFF. In nucleotides, the CDR3 is TGTGCCAGCAGTTCAGGACAGGGTGCGGGGAACACTGAAGCTTTCTTT.

This clone was counted a few times. The chain joins TRBV7-2 to TRBJ2-1; the D gene is possibly TRBD1 (6 bases). Germline V CDR1 and CDR2: SGHTA, FQGNSA. V lost 3 bases, J lost 7 bases, and 16 bases lay in between. The CDR3 is 15 residues long. The CDR3 bases are TGTGCCAGCAGCTTCCAGGGGATGATGGAGAATGAGCAGTTCTTC. Protein product: CASSFQGMMENEQFF.

This clone was detected a few times. This specimen includes other DNA sequences encoding the same CDR3. The CDR3 coding sequence is TGCGCCAGCAGTCCAACAGGGGCCGGGGCCAACGTCCTGACTTTC. Amino acids: CASSPTGAGANVLTF. The chain has TRBV5-1 and TRBJ2-6; 7 bases line up with TRBD1. The CDR3 sequence is 15 residues long. Trimming at V came to 5 bases and at J to 4 bases, leaving 6 bases not matched to a gene. Germline loops: CDR1 SGHRS, CDR2 YFSETQ.

A few counts support this clone. V usage is TRBV18 and J usage is TRBJ1-5; the D is unclear. The CDR3 is made up of 15 amino acids. The V and J ends lost 3 bases and 0 bases respectively, with 9 bases between them. CDR1 is KGHSH and CDR2 is LQKENI in the germline V gene. CDR3 loop: CASSPLGDSNQPQHF. As DNA, the CDR3 is TGTGCCAGCTCACCTCTGGGAGATAGCAATCAGCCCCAGCATTTT.

This clone has just a few counts. In DNA, the CDR3 is TGCGCCAGCAGCTTGGCCGGGACAGGCGCCTACACCTTC. Protein product: CASSLAGTGAYTF. The rearrangement joins TRBV5-1 to TRBJ1-2, with 8 nucleotides matching TRBD1. The germline V gene encodes CDR1 SGHRS and CDR2 YFSETQ. The J segment lost 10 bases and the V segment lost 0 bases, leaving 5 bases of the junction unmatched. This CDR3 has 13 residues.